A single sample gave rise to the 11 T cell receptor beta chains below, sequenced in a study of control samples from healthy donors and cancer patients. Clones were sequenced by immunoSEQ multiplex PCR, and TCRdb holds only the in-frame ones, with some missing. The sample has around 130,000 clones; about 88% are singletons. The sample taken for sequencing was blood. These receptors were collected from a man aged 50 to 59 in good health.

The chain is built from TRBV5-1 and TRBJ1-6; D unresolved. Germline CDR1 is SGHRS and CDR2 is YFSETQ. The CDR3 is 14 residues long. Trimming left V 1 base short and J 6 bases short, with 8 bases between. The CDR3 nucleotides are TGCGCCAGCAGCTTGTTTGTGGGTAATTCACCCCTCCACTTT. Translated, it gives CASSLFVGNSPLHF.

Here the CDR3 reads CATSIARGSTDTQYF. CDR3 in DNA: TGTGCCACCAGCATAGCGAGGGGTTCCACAGATACGCAGTATTTT. The chain is built from TRBV15 and TRBJ2-3; TRBD1 or TRBD2 may be the D gene (5 bases each). V was pared by 4 bases and J by 2 bases, with 13 bases between. The CDR3 has 15 amino acids. CDR1 and CDR2 from the germline V gene are LNHNV and YYDKDF (reference sequence).

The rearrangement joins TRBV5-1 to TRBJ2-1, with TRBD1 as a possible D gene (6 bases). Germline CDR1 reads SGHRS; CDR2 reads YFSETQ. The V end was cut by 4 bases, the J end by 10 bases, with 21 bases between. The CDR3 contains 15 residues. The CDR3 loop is CASSRDTRPSVEQFF. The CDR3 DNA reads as TGCGCCAGCAGCCGGGACACCCGGCCTTCAGTCGAGCAGTTCTTC.

CDR3 amino acids: CASSLGTSGRTDTQYF. CDR3 sequence (DNA): TGTGCCAGCAGCCTCGGGACTAGCGGCCGCACAGATACGCAGTATTTT. The rearrangement links TRBV7-2 to TRBJ2-3; TRBD2 aligns across 11 bases. Germline V gives CDR1 SGHTA, CDR2 FQGNSA. The CDR3 is made up of 16 amino acids. Losses at the gene ends were 5 bases for V and 1 base for J; bases not matched to a gene: 5.

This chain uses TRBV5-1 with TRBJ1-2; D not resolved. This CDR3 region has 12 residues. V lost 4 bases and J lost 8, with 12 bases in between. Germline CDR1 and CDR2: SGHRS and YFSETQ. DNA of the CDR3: TGCGCCAGCAGCAGATCGGAGGAGGGCTACACCTTC. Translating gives CASSRSEEGYTF.

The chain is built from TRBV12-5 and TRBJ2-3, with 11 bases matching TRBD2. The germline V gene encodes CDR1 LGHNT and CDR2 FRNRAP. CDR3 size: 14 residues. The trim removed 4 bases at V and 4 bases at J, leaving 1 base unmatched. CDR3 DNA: TGTGCTAGTGGTTCGGGACTAGCGGCAGATACGCAGTATTTT. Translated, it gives CASGSGLAADTQYF. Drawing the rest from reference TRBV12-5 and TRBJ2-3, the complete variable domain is DARVTQTPRHKVTEMGQEVTMRCQPILGHNTVFWYRQTMMQGLELLAYFRNRAPLDDSGMPKDRFSAEMPDATLATLKIQPSEPRDSAVYFCASGSGLAADTQYFGPGTRLTVL.

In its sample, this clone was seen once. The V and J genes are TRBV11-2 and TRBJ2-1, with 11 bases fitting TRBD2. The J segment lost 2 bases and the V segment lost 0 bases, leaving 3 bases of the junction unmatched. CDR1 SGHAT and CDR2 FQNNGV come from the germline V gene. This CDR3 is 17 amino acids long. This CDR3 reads CASSLDHSGGAYNEQFF. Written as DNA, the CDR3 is TGTGCCAGCAGCTTAGACCATAGCGGGGGGGCCTACAATGAGCAGTTCTTC.

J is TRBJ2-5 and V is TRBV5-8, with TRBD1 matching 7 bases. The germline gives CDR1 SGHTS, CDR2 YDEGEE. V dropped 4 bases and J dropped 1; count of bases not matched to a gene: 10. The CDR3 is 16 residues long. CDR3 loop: CASSLGLGQVQETQYF. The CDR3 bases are TGTGCCAGCAGCCTCGGGCTAGGACAGGTCCAAGAGACCCAGTACTTC.

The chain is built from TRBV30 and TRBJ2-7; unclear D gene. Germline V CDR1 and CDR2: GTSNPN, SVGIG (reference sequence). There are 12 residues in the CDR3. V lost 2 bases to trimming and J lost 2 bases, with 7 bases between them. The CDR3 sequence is CAWSNWAYEQYF. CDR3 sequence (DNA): TGTGCCTGGAGTAACTGGGCCTACGAGCAGTACTTC.

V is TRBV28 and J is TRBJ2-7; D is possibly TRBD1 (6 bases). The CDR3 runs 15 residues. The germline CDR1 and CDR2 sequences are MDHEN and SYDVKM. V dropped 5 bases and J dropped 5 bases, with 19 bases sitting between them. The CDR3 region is CASSLVTQGIDEQYF. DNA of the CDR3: TGTGCCAGCAGTCTCGTCACTCAGGGGATCGACGAGCAGTACTTC.

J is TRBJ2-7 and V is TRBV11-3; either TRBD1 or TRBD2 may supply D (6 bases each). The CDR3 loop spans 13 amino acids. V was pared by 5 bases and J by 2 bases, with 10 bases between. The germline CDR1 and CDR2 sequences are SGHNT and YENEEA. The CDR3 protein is CASSMRGAYEQYF. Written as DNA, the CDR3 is TGTGCCAGCAGCATGAGGGGGGCCTACGAGCAGTACTTC. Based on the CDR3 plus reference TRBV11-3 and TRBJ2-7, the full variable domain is EAGVVQSPRYKIIEKKQPVAFWCNPISGHNTLYWYLQNLGQGPELLIRYENEEAVDDSQLPKDRFSAERLKGVDSTLKIQPAELGDSAVYLCASSMRGAYEQYFGPGTRLTVT.